These 16 T cell receptor beta chains share one sample of origin, sequenced in a study of neoadjuvant anti-PD-1 for oral cavity cancer. Time point defined: after neoadjuvant nivolumab, at surgical resection. This table comes from immunoSEQ multiplex PCR, and its TCRdb copy is limited to in-frame clones, with some not included. The repertoire holds 63,000 or so clones, with around 85% as singletons. Sequencing was performed on PBMCs, taken after nivolumab (anti-PD-1) treatment. All receptors derive from a person between 40 and 79 years old with oral cavity squamous cell carcinoma.

The rearrangement joins TRBV29-1 to TRBJ1-2, with a possible D match to TRBD1 (6 bases). Germline V gene lookup returns CDR1 SQVTM and CDR2 ANQGSEA. V dropped 6 bases and J dropped 7 bases, with 21 bases sitting between them. This CDR3 has 14 amino acids. DNA of the CDR3: TGCAGCGTGGCGGGGGAACAGGGCTGGGCTGGCTACACCTTC. Translating it yields CSVAGEQGWAGYTF.

This clone has only a few counts. V is TRBV13 and J is TRBJ2-5; D might be TRBD2 (6 bases). Germline V gives CDR1 PRHDT, CDR2 FYEKMQ (reference sequence). The CDR3 loop spans 16 amino acids. With 1 base removed from V and 5 bases from J, the gap between germline ends came to 17 bases. In DNA, the CDR3 is TGTGCCAGCAGCTTAGCGTGGACGGCTGGAGGGGAGACCCAGTACTTC. Translation gives CASSLAWTAGGETQYF.

The V and J genes are TRBV11-2 and TRBJ2-1, with TRBD2 identical over 8 bases. The CDR3 is made up of 16 amino acids. The germline gives CDR1 SGHAT, CDR2 FQNNGV. J was trimmed by 2 bases and V by 4 bases; bases with no gene match: 7. The CDR3: CASSYSGTSPYNEQFF. CDR3 sequence (DNA): TGTGCCAGCAGCTACTCCGGGACTAGTCCCTACAATGAGCAGTTCTTC.

The DNA of the CDR3 is TGTGCCAGCTCAGAGGTGGCAGGGGGAAACGAAGCTTTCTTT. Translating gives CASSEVAGGNEAFF. The chain combines TRBV18 with TRBJ1-1, with TRBD1 matching over 7 bases. CDR1 KGHSH and CDR2 LQKENI come from the germline V gene. CDR3 length: 14 amino acids. After removal of 5 bases from V and 8 bases from J, the junction contained 11 bases not matched to a gene.

This clone was found a few times. The chain joins TRBV30 to TRBJ2-7; 8 bases line up with TRBD1. With 5 bases clipped from V and 2 bases from J, the junction kept 5 bases outside the gene matches. Germline CDR1 and CDR2: GTSNPN and SVGIG (reference sequence). CDR3 length: 13 amino acids. The CDR3 sequence: CAWLRDRPYEQYF. Written as DNA, the CDR3 is TGTGCCTGGCTCCGGGACAGGCCCTACGAGCAGTACTTC.

V and J are TRBV6-5 and TRBJ2-7; 10 bases align to TRBD2. CDR1 is MNHEY and CDR2 is SVGAGI in the germline V gene. V gave up 0 bases and J gave up 3 bases; unmatched junction bases: 2. There are 15 residues in the CDR3. CDR3 sequence: CASSYSGTSDYEQYF. CDR3 sequence (DNA): TGTGCCAGCAGTTACTCCGGGACTAGCGACTACGAGCAGTACTTC.

The V call is TRBV2, the J call TRBJ1-2; D is ambiguous. The CDR3 spans 12 residues. The germline V gene has CDR1 SNHLY and CDR2 FYNNEI. The V end lost 2 bases, the J end lost 5 bases, and 6 bases lay between the germline ends. The CDR3 loop reads CASSEWEYGYTF. CDR3 coding DNA: TGTGCCAGCAGTGAATGGGAGTATGGCTACACCTTC.

This clone was detected only a few times. The chain carries TRBV29-1 and TRBJ2-7, with 8 bases that match TRBD1. In germline, CDR1 is SQVTM, CDR2 ANQGSEA. The CDR3 contains 13 residues. Germline trimming cut 5 bases from V and 1 base from J; bases unmatched to any gene: 4. The CDR3 DNA sequence: TGCAGCGTTCAGGGGGCAGAGTCCTACGAGCAGTACTTC. Translating gives CSVQGAESYEQYF.

The V call is TRBV6-1, the J call TRBJ1-4; TRBD1 might be the D (6 bases). The germline V gene encodes CDR1 MNHNS and CDR2 SASEGT. The CDR3 has 13 residues. The V gene lost 6 bases and the J gene lost 5 bases, with 10 bases spanning the gap. CDR3 nucleotide sequence: TGTGCCAGCAGCTGGGGGCGGAATGAAAAACTGTTTTTT. It is translated as CASSWGRNEKLFF.

This chain links TRBV29-1 with TRBJ2-1, with TRBD2 matching over 8 bases. The CDR3 extends over 14 amino acids. Germline V CDR1 and CDR2: SQVTM, ANQGSEA. Unmatched junction bases numbered 5, after V lost 5 bases and J lost 2 bases. CDR3 coding DNA: TGCAGCGTTACGGGAGGGTTAACCTACAATGAGCAGTTCTTC. Protein product: CSVTGGLTYNEQFF.

The chain uses TRBV18 and TRBJ2-7; 7 bases agree with TRBD1. CDR3 length equals 14 residues. V lost 5 bases and J lost 2; bases outside the gene matches: 6. The germline V gene has CDR1 KGHSH and CDR2 LQKENI. The CDR3 protein is CASSYDRATYEQYF. The CDR3, as DNA: TGTGCCAGCTCATACGACAGGGCCACCTACGAGCAGTACTTC.

This chain joins TRBV10-3 and TRBJ1-1; D perhaps matches TRBD1 (5 bases). The CDR3 runs 16 residues. Germline lookup yields CDR1 ENHRY and CDR2 SYGVKD. Between the trimmed V and J ends, which lost 11 bases and 3 bases, there was a span of 25 bases. CDR3 nucleotide sequence: TGTGCCGTCGGAACCCAAGCCCTAACAGGTCACACTGAAGCTTTCTTT. Its protein is CAVGTQALTGHTEAFF.

The V and J genes are TRBV5-4 and TRBJ1-4; perhaps TRBD1 as D (6 bases). V gave up 5 bases and J gave up 4 bases, with 15 bases separating them. Per the germline V gene, CDR1 is SGHNT and CDR2 is YYREEE (reference sequence). The length of the CDR3 is 15 residues. The CDR3 DNA sequence: TGTGCCAGCAGGGACAGCAATGACCATAATGAAAAACTGTTTTTT. Translating it yields CASRDSNDHNEKLFF.

The chain uses TRBV30 and TRBJ1-1, with TRBD1 identical over 7 bases. Germline lookup yields CDR1 GTSNPN and CDR2 SVGIG (reference sequence). The CDR3 has 14 amino acids. V shed 4 bases and J 3 bases; nucleotides not matched to a gene: 8. The DNA for the CDR3 is TGTGCCTGGACCACACTCAGGGGGTACACTGAAGCTTTCTTT. Protein sequence: CAWTTLRGYTEAFF.

This chain uses TRBV11-1 with TRBJ2-2; TRBD1 agrees at 8 bases. The length of the CDR3 is 15 residues. Germline CDR1 and CDR2: SGHAT and FQDESV (reference sequence). After removal of 2 bases from V and 4 bases from J, the junction contained 3 bases not matched to a gene. CDR3 in amino acids: CASSLQGAVTGELFF. The CDR3 nucleotides are TGTGCCAGCAGCTTACAGGGGGCGGTCACCGGGGAGCTGTTTTTT.

The CDR3 nucleotides read TGTGCCTGGACCTTGGGGGCTGATACGCAGTATTTT. Translation gives CAWTLGADTQYF. The chain employs TRBV30 and TRBJ2-3; TRBD1 might be the D (6 bases). In germline, CDR1 is GTSNPN, CDR2 SVGIG (reference sequence). V lost 4 bases and J 6 bases, leaving 11 bases between the germline ends. The CDR3 totals 12 residues.